The 18 T cell receptor beta chains below come from one sample, sequenced in a study of T-cell memory formation after mild COVID-19. TCRdb re-analysed the 5' RACE reads in MiXCR, keeping a single row per CDR3 protein. In the table there are some 210,000 distinct CDR3 sequences, roughly a tenth of which are singletons. The sequenced material came from PBMCs or a T cell subset sorted from them (not recorded which). Receptor source: a man aged 18 to 30 who had mild COVID-19 (a few samples of this study predate the infection). Cell type and time point are not known.

The sample holds a few counts of this clonotype. The chain employs TRBV20-1 and TRBJ1-1, with TRBD1 matching 7 bases. CDR1 is DFQATT and CDR2 is SNEGSKA in the germline V gene (reference sequence). The CDR3 consists of 14 residues. With V trimmed by 5 bases and J by 1 base, 7 bases remained unmatched. The CDR3 DNA follows: TGCAGTGCTTTCCTCGACAGGGCGAACACTGAAGCTTTCTTT. Its protein is CSAFLDRANTEAFF.

This clonotype has ten or more counts. V usage is TRBV20-1 and J usage is TRBJ2-7; weak D call: TRBD1 (6 bases). Germline CDR1 and CDR2: DFQATT and SNEGSKA (reference sequence). The V end lost 5 bases, the J end lost 6 bases, and 20 bases lay between the germline ends. The CDR3 spans 14 residues. DNA of the CDR3: TGCAGTGCTCCCCAAGGGACAATTCGAAGCGAGCAGTACTTC. This encodes CSAPQGTIRSEQYF.

This clonotype has a handful of counts. V usage is TRBV18 and J usage is TRBJ1-1, with D possibly TRBD1 on 6 matching bases. The CDR3 length is 16 residues. Trimming took off 0 bases at V and 4 bases at J, with 15 bases between the two ends. CDR1 is KGHSH, CDR2 LQKENI, per germline. In nucleotides, the CDR3 is TGTGCCAGCTCACCACCGCTAGGGGGGACTACCACTGAAGCTTTCTTT. This translates into CASSPPLGGTTTEAFF.

This chain connects TRBV20-1 to TRBJ2-3, with 10 bases lining up with TRBD2. The germline V gene encodes CDR1 DFQATT and CDR2 SNEGSKA (reference sequence). This CDR3 has 16 amino acids. V was clipped by 2 bases and J by 5 bases; unmatched bases: 10. The CDR3 region is CSARSRGSGGGDTQYF. The CDR3 region has the DNA TGCAGTGCTAGAAGCCGAGGGAGCGGGGGGGGAGATACGCAGTATTTT.

This clonotype was recorded many times. The genes are TRBV7-2 and TRBJ2-3; D is undetermined. Looked up from germline, CDR1 is SGHTA and CDR2 is FQGNSA. The V end was cut by 5 bases, the J end by 0 bases, with 9 bases between. The CDR3 spans 14 residues. The CDR3 DNA sequence: TGTGCCAGCAGCCTGACCATGAGCACAGATACGCAGTATTTT. It yields the protein CASSLTMSTDTQYF.

This clonotype turned up a few times. CDR3 loop: CASSSGATVPQHF. In DNA form, the CDR3 reads TGTGCCAGCAGTTCAGGGGCGACCGTTCCCCAGCATTTT. This rearrangement joins TRBV12-3 or TRBV12-4 to TRBJ1-5; possible D gene TRBD1, 6 bases. V was shortened by 4 bases and J by 10 bases, with 14 bases between the two germline ends. The CDR3 has 13 amino acids.

This chain uses TRBV5-1 with TRBJ1-3; maybe TRBD1 (5 bases). Germline-derived CDR1 and CDR2 are SGHRS and YFSETQ. V lost 4 bases, J lost 0 bases, and 8 bases lay in between. The CDR3 contains 14 residues. The CDR3 sequence is CASSRGFSGNTIYF. CDR3 coding DNA: TGCGCCAGCAGCCGGGGGTTCTCTGGAAACACCATATATTTT.

The CDR3 region has the DNA TGTGCCAGCAGTGCTACGTCAGGGACGGTATTCAGTCGGGCGCAGTATTTT. It encodes CASSATSGTVFSRAQYF. The V and J genes are TRBV6-5 and TRBJ2-3, with D perhaps TRBD1 or TRBD2 (5 bases each). In germline, CDR1 is MNHEY, CDR2 SVGAGI. CDR3 length: 17 residues. V lost 5 bases to trimming and J lost 10 bases, with 28 bases between them.

This clonotype was seen more than once but under ten times. The rearrangement joins TRBV6-1 to TRBJ2-7; D is perhaps TRBD1 (6 bases). Trimming stripped 6 bases from V and 4 bases from J, with 16 bases between. Germline V lookup: CDR1 MNHNS, CDR2 SASEGT. The CDR3 spans 14 residues. The CDR3 spells CASSLRQVLYEQYV. CDR3 DNA sequence: TGTGCCAGCAGCCTAAGACAGGTTCTATACGAGCAGTACGTC.

The V and J genes are TRBV28 and TRBJ2-5; TRBD2 is a possible D gene (5 bases). Germline V gene data show CDR1 as MDHEN and CDR2 as SYDVKM. This CDR3 contains 13 residues. Trimming left V 6 bases short and J 3 bases short, with 11 bases between. The CDR3 sequence: CASRRSGEETQYF. The CDR3 nucleotides are TGTGCCAGCAGACGCTCCGGGGAAGAGACCCAGTACTTC.

A few counts support this clonotype. The J gene is TRBJ1-2, the V gene TRBV6-5; perhaps TRBD1 as D (6 bases). Germline values: CDR1 MNHEY, CDR2 SVGAGI. Trimming took off 5 bases at V and 8 bases at J, with 15 bases between the two ends. The CDR3 length is 13 residues. CDR3 bases: TGTGCCAGCAGTCTCGACAGGTTACTAGGCTACACCTTC. Its translation is CASSLDRLLGYTF.

This clonotype was counted only a few times. The chain employs TRBV12-3 or TRBV12-4 and TRBJ2-1, with 7 bases lining up with TRBD2. V shed 3 bases, J shed 0 bases, and the junction held 5 bases outside the gene matches. The CDR3 contains 16 residues. The CDR3 bases are TGTGCCAGCAGTTTCTCTAGCGGAAGCTCCTACAATGAGCAGTTCTTC. Encoded protein: CASSFSSGSSYNEQFF.

The rearrangement uses TRBV7-2 and TRBJ2-1, with D tentatively TRBD2 (7 bases). The V end lost 6 bases, the J end lost 7 bases, and 16 bases lay between the germline ends. The germline gives CDR1 SGHTA, CDR2 FQGNSA. The CDR3 covers 14 residues. The CDR3 region is CASRRRGPANEQFF. The CDR3 DNA is TGTGCCAGCAGGAGGCGGGGGCCCGCGAATGAGCAGTTCTTC.

In its sample, this clonotype was seen a few times. The rearrangement links TRBV9 to TRBJ2-5; TRBD1 matches 9 bases. Germline trimming cut 3 bases from V and 1 base from J; bases unmatched to any gene: 1. The CDR3 totals 14 residues. Germline V CDR1 and CDR2: SGDLS, YYNGEE. The CDR3 DNA is TGTGCCAGCAGCGAGGGACAGGGCCAAGAGACCCAGTACTTC. Protein product: CASSEGQGQETQYF. The full variable domain, with the rest looked up from reference TRBV9 and TRBJ2-5, is DSGVTQTPKHLITATGQRVTLRCSPRSGDLSVYWYQQSLDQGLQFLIQYYNGEERAKGNILERFSAQQFPDLHSELNLSSLELGDSALYFCASSEGQGQETQYFGPGTRLLVL.

This clonotype was observed many times. The chain combines TRBV12-3 or TRBV12-4 with TRBJ2-1, with 8 nucleotides matching TRBD1. V dropped 2 bases and J dropped 6; count of bases not matched to a gene: 12. CDR3 length equals 17 residues. The CDR3 DNA reads TGTGCCAGCAGTTTAAAGGTACTCGGACAGGGCGGCAATGAGCAGTTCTTC. This sequence encodes CASSLKVLGQGGNEQFF.

The CDR3 sequence: CASRRTSGFTDTQYF. The CDR3 nucleotides are TGTGCCAGTAGAAGGACTAGCGGGTTTACAGATACGCAGTATTTT. V is TRBV19 and J is TRBJ2-3, with 11 bases matching TRBD2. The germline CDR1 and CDR2 sequences are LNHDA and SQIVND (reference sequence). With 6 bases clipped from V and 3 bases from J, the junction kept 5 bases outside the gene matches. This CDR3 has 15 amino acids.

This clonotype was seen ten or more times. The V and J genes are TRBV6-2 or TRBV6-3 and TRBJ2-1; 9 positions match TRBD2. Germline V gene sequence: CDR1 MNHEY, CDR2 SVGEGT. V lost 0 bases to trimming and J lost 9 bases; unmatched junction nucleotides: 9. CDR3 length: 16 residues. CDR3 in amino acids: CASSYSWRGGQGEQFF. The CDR3 nucleotides are TGTGCCAGCAGTTACTCCTGGCGGGGGGGCCAGGGTGAGCAGTTCTTC.

Only a few counts were recorded for this clonotype. This chain connects TRBV18 to TRBJ2-7; D perhaps matches TRBD1 (5 bases). Per germline, CDR1 KGHSH and CDR2 LQKENI. Trimming stripped 4 bases from V and 2 bases from J, with 12 bases between. This CDR3 has 14 residues. CDR3 region: CASSHPLTAYEQYF. Written as DNA, the CDR3 is TGTGCCAGCTCACACCCCCTGACAGCCTACGAGCAGTACTTC.